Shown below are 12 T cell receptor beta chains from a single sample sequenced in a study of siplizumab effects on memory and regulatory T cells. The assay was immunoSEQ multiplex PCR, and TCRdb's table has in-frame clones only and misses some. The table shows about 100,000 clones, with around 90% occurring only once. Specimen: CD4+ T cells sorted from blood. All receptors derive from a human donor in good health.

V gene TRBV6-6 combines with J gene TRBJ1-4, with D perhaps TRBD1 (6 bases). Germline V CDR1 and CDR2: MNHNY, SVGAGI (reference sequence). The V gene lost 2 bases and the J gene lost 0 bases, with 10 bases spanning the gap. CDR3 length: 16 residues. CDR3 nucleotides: TGTGCCAGCAGTTACGGGACACTTGCAACTAATGAAAAACTGTTTTTT. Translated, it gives CASSYGTLATNEKLFF.

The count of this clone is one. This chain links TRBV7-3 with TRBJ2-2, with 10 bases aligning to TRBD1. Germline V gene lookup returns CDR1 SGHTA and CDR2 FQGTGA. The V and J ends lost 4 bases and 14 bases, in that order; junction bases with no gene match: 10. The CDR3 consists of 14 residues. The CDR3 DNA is TGTGCCAGCAGCTCACGACAGGGGGCTCGAACTCTGTTTTTT. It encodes CASSSRQGARTLFF. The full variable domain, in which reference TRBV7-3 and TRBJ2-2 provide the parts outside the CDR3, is GAGVSQTPSNKVTEKGKYVELRCDPISGHTALYWYRQSLGQGPEFLIYFQGTGAADDSGLPNDRFFAVRPEGSVSTLKIQRTERGDSAVYLCASSSRQGARTLFFGEGSRLTVL.

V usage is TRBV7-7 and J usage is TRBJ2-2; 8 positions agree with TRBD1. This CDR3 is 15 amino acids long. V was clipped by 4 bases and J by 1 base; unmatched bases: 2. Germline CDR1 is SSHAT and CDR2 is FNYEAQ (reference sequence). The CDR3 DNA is TGTGCCAGCAGCTCCGGGACAGGGAACACCGGGGAGCTGTTTTTT. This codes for CASSSGTGNTGELFF.

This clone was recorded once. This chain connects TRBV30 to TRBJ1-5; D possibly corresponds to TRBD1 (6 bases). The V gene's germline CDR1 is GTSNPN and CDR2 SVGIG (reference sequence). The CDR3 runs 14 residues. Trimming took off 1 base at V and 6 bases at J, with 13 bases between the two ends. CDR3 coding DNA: TGTGCCTGGAGTGCCCAACAGGGAAGTCAGCCCCAGCATTTT. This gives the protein CAWSAQQGSQPQHF. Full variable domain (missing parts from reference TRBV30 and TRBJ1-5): SQTIHQWPATLVQPVGSPLSLECTVEGTSNPNLYWYRQAAGRGLQLLFYSVGIGQISSEVPQNLSASRPQDRQFILSSKKLLLSDSGFYLCAWSAQQGSQPQHFGDGTRLSIL.

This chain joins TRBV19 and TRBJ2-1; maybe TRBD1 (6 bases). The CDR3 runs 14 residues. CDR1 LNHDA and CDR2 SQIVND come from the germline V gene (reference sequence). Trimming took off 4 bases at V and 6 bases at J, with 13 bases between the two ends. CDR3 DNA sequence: TGTGCCAGTAGTAGAGGGGGTGGGGTCAATGAGCAGTTCTTC. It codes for CASSRGGGVNEQFF.

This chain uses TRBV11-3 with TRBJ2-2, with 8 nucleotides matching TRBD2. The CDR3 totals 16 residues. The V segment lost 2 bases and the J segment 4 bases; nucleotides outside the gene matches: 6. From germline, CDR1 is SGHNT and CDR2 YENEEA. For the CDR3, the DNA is TGTGCCAGCAGCTTATTAGCGGGGACTGGCACCGGGGAGCTGTTTTTT. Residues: CASSLLAGTGTGELFF.

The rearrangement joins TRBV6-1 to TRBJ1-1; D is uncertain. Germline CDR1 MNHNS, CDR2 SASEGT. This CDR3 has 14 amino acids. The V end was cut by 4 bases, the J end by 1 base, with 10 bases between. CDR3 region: CASSVLGKNTEAFF. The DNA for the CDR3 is TGTGCCAGCAGTGTGCTGGGCAAGAACACTGAAGCTTTCTTT.

The CDR3 protein is CASSVQQYNEQFF. Written as DNA, the CDR3 is TGTGCCAGCAGCGTACAACAGTACAATGAGCAGTTCTTC. The V and J genes are TRBV9 and TRBJ2-1; no definite D call. The V gene lost 1 base and the J gene lost 4 bases, with 6 bases spanning the gap. Germline V CDR1 and CDR2: SGDLS, YYNGEE. The CDR3 is 13 residues long.

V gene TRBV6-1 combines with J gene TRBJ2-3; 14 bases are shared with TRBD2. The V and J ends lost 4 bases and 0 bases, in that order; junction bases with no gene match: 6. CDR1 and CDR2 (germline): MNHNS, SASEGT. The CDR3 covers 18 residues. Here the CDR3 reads CASSAGLAGGHSTDTQYF. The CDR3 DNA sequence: TGTGCCAGCAGTGCTGGACTAGCGGGGGGTCACAGCACAGATACGCAGTATTTT.

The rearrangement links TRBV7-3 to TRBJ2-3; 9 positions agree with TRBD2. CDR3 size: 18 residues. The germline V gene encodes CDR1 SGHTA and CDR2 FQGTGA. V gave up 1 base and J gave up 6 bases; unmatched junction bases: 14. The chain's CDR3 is CASSLMGPEASGADTQYF. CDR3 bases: TGTGCCAGCAGCTTAATGGGCCCTGAGGCTAGCGGGGCGGATACGCAGTATTTT. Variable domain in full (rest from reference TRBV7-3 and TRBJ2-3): GAGVSQTPSNKVTEKGKYVELRCDPISGHTALYWYRQSLGQGPEFLIYFQGTGAADDSGLPNDRFFAVRPEGSVSTLKIQRTERGDSAVYLCASSLMGPEASGADTQYFGPGTRLTVL.

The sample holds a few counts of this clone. The CDR3 sequence is CAWSGQGNQPQHF. CDR3 DNA: TGTGCCTGGAGCGGACAGGGTAATCAGCCCCAGCATTTT. The chain uses TRBV30 and TRBJ1-5; TRBD1 aligns across 8 bases. CDR1 is GTSNPN, CDR2 SVGIG, per germline (reference sequence). Trimming cost V 3 bases and J 4 bases; bases outside gene matches: 2. The CDR3 is made up of 13 amino acids. Filled out from reference TRBV30 and TRBJ1-5, the complete variable domain reads SQTIHQWPATLVQPVGSPLSLECTVEGTSNPNLYWYRQAAGRGLQLLFYSVGIGQISSEVPQNLSASRPQDRQFILSSKKLLLSDSGFYLCAWSGQGNQPQHFGDGTRLSIL.

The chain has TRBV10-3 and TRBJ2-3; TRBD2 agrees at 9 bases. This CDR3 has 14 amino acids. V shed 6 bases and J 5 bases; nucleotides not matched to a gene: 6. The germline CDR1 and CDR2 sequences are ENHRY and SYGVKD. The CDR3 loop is CAIRDSGGGDTQYF. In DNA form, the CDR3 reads TGTGCCATCAGAGATAGCGGGGGTGGAGATACGCAGTATTTT.